The text below deals with one T cell receptor (beta chain). This CDR3 spans 15 amino acids. The germline gives CDR1 SGHRS, CDR2 YFSETQ. V shed 0 bases and J shed 1 base, with 5 bases lying between them. In terms of age and location, participants ranged from about 18 to 95 years and lived in about two dozen US areas. Donors in Cohort 3 counted as recovered after two negative PCRs, clearance, or symptom resolution. Here immunoSEQ multiplex PCR was the method, and the copy in TCRdb shows in-frame clones only, minus some. The data show roughly 160,000 clones, more than 80% seen once. This sample is drawn from a study of blood T cell repertoires in COVID-19. About the research overall: The origin of the acute and convalescent COVID-19 samples was the United States, Italy and Spain. PBMCs, B-cell-depleted T cells, or T cells were the source of the cDNA or gDNA that made up the material.

Sequencing was carried out using PBMCs or T cells enriched from blood (not recorded which). The clonotype comes from a man aged 45 to 65 who had recovered from COVID-19. The rearrangement links TRBV5-1 to TRBJ2-6; D is ambiguous. The CDR3 DNA sequence: TGCGCCAGCAGCTTGGCGGTTTCTGGGGCCAACGTCCTGACTTTC. Translating it yields CASSLAVSGANVLTF.